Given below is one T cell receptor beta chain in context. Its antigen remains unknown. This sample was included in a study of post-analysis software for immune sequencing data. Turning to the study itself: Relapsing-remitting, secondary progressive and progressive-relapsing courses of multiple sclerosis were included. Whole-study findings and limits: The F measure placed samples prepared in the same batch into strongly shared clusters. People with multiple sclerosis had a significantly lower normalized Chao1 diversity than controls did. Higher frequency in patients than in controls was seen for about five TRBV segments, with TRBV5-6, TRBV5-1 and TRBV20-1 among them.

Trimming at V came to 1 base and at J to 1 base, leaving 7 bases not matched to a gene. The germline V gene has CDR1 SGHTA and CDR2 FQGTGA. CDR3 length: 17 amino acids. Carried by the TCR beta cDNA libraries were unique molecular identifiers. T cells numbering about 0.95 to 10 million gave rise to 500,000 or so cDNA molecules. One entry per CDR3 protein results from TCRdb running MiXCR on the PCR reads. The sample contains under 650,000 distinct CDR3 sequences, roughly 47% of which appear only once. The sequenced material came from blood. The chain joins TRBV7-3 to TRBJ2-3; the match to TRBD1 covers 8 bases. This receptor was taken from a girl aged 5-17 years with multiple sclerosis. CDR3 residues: CASSLRPDRVGTDTQYF. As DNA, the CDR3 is TGTGCCAGCAGCTTAAGACCGGACAGGGTCGGCACAGATACGCAGTATTTT.